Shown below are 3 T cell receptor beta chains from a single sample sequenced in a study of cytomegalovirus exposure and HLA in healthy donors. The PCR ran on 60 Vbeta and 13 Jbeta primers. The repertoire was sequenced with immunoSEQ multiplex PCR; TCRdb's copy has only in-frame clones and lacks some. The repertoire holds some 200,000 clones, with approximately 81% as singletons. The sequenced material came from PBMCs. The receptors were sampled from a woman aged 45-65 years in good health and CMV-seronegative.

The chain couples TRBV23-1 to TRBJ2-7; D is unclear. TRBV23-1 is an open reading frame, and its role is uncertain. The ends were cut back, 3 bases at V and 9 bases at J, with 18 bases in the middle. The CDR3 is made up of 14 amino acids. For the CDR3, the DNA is TGCGCCAGCAGTCACCAGAGGTTCCGGCTCCTGCAGTACTTC. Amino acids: CASSHQRFRLLQYF.

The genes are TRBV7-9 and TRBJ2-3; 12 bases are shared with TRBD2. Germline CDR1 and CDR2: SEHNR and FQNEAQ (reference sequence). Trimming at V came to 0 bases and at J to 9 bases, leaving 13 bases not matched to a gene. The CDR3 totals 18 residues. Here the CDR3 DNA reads TGTGCCAGCAGCTTAGCAGGACCGACTAGCGGGAGTATCGTAACGCAGTATTTT. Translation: CASSLAGPTSGSIVTQYF.

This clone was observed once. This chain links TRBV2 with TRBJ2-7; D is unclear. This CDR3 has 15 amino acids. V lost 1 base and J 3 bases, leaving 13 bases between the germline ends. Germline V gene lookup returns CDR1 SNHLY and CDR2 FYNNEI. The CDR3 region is CASSEVWVSGYEQYF. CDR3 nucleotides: TGTGCCAGCAGTGAAGTGTGGGTCTCAGGCTACGAGCAGTACTTC.